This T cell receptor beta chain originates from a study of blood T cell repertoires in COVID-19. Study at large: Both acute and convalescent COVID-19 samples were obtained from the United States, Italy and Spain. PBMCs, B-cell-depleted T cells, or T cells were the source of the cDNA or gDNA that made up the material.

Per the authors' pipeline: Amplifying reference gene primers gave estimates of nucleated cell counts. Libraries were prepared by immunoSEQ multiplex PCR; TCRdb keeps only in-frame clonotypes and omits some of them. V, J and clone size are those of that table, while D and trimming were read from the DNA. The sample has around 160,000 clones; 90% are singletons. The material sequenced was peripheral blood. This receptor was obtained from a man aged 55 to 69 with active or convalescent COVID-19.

In nucleotides, the CDR3 is TGTGCCAGCAGCCAAACTACCTCTAGCACAGATACGCAGTATTTT. It yields the protein CASSQTTSSTDTQYF. The J gene is TRBJ2-3, the V gene TRBV5-6; D not resolved. V was pared by 4 bases and J by 0 bases, with 12 bases between. Germline V CDR1 and CDR2: SGHDT, YYEEEE. The CDR3 length is 15 residues.